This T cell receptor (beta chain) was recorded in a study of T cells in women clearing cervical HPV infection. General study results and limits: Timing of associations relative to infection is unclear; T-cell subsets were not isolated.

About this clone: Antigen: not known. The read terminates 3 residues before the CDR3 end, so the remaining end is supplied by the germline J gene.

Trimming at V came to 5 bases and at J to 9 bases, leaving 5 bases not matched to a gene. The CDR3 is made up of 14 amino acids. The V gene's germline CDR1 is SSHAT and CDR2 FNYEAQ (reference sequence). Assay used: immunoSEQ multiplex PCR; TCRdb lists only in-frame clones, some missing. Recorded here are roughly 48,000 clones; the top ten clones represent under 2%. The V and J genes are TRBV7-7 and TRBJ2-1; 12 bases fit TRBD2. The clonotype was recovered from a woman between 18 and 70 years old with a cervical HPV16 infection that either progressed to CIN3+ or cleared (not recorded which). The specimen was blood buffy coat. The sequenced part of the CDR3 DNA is TGTGCCAGCAGCGTAGGGACTAGCGGGCGTGAG. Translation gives CASSVGTSGRE. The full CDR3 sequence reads CASSVGTSGREQFF.